The present TCR beta chain was sequenced within a study of OX40 agonist ivuxolimab in advanced cancers. Study context: Enrollees could have had prior anti-PD-1, anti-PD-L1 or anti-CTLA-4 therapy, which about 40% had received. Points from the study as a whole: Among the lowest peripheral clonal expansion occurred in 0.1-3.0 mg/kg partial responders. Dose levels from 0.1 to 3.0 mg/kg saw CD4+ and CD8+ blood T cells expand clonally by week 6.

As regards this clone: Antigen: not known.

Method: immunoSEQ multiplex PCR; TCRdb's copy keeps in-frame clones and lacks some. The sample lists around 76,000 clones; 90% to 95% were seen once. This material consisted of CD4+ or CD8+ T cells sorted from blood, taken in a trial of the OX40 agonist ivuxolimab. This receptor was taken from an adult with an advanced solid tumor such as melanoma, head and neck, liver or kidney cancer.

CDR3 residues: CASIFRGRSNQPQHF. CDR3 coding DNA: TGCGCCAGCATTTTTCGGGGCCGTTCAAATCAGCCCCAGCATTTT. The rearrangement uses TRBV5-1 and TRBJ1-5, with a tentative D call TRBD1 (5 bases). With 6 bases removed from V and 4 bases from J, the gap between germline ends came to 17 bases. Germline CDR1 and CDR2: SGHRS and YFSETQ. This CDR3 has 15 residues.